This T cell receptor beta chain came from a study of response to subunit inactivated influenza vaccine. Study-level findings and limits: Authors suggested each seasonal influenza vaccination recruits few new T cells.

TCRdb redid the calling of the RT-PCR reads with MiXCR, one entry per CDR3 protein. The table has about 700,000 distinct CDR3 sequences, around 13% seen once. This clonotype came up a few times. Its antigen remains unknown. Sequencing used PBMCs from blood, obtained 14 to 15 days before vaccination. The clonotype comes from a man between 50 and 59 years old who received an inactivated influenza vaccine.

CDR3 sequence reads: CASSYWGSGELFF. The DNA for the CDR3 is TGTGCCAGCAGTTACTGGGGGTCCGGGGAGCTGTTTTTT. The V and J genes are TRBV6-2 or TRBV6-3 and TRBJ2-2; D possibly uses TRBD1 or TRBD2 (5 bases each). The V and J ends lost 1 base and 6 bases respectively, with 6 bases between them. This CDR3 is 13 amino acids long. Germline-derived CDR1 and CDR2 are MNHEY and SVGEGT.